Following are 15 T cell receptor beta chains from one sample sequenced in a study of response to subunit inactivated influenza vaccine. A single record per CDR3 protein comes from TCRdb applying MiXCR to the RT-PCR reads. The sample yields about 620,000 distinct CDR3 sequences, roughly 12% seen once. Sequences were derived from PBMCs from blood, sampled on the day of vaccination. All receptors derive from a man aged 45-65 years who received an inactivated influenza vaccine.

Note on this clonotype: The conserved closing phenylalanine or tryptophan is absent in this CDR3, likely reflecting a read error. The chain is built from TRBV28 and TRBJ2-3; D uncertain. This CDR3 is built from 17 residues. The germline V gene encodes CDR1 MDHEN and CDR2 SYDVKM. The V gene lost 8 bases and the J gene lost 1 base, with 22 bases spanning the gap. The CDR3 DNA reads as TGTGCCAGCCGCCGGTGGCGGTTGGTTATTGGCACAGATACGCAGTATTTA. Protein: CASRRWRLVIGTDTQYL.

This chain joins TRBV5-1 and TRBJ2-3, with unresolved D. V lost 5 bases and J 2 bases, leaving 9 bases between the germline ends. There are 13 residues in the CDR3. Germline CDR1 and CDR2: SGHRS and YFSETQ. The CDR3 is CASSGGSTDTQYF. CDR3 nucleotides: TGCGCCAGCAGTGGCGGCTCCACAGATACGCAGTATTTT.

Only a few counts were recorded for this clonotype. The chain carries TRBV10-3 and TRBJ1-1, with D unclear. Looked up from germline, CDR1 is ENHRY and CDR2 is SYGVKD. CDR3 length: 13 residues. The V end lost 5 bases, the J end lost 1 base, and 8 bases lay between the germline ends. The DNA of the CDR3 is TGTGCCATCAGTCCCGACAAGAACACTGAAGCTTTCTTT. This gives the protein CAISPDKNTEAFF.

The genes are TRBV20-1 and TRBJ2-4; D may be TRBD2 (5 bases). Germline loops: CDR1 DFQATT, CDR2 SNEGSKA (reference sequence). Trimming stripped 0 bases from V and 8 bases from J, with 17 bases between. The length of the CDR3 is 15 residues. The CDR3: CSARDLDSAGDIQYF. In DNA, the CDR3 is TGCAGTGCTAGAGATTTGGATTCTGCCGGGGACATTCAGTACTTC.

This clonotype showed up just a few times. The CDR3 nucleotides are TGTGCCAGCAGCGTCGGGACAGTGGGCGGGGAGCTGTTTTTT. Translating gives CASSVGTVGGELFF. The chain uses TRBV9 and TRBJ2-2; 7 positions agree with TRBD1. The CDR3 contains 14 residues. Germline-derived CDR1 and CDR2 are SGDLS and YYNGEE. With V trimmed by 2 bases and J by 7 bases, 5 bases remained unmatched.

This clonotype has at least ten counts. V usage is TRBV5-5 and J usage is TRBJ1-2; 9 nucleotides match TRBD1. With 4 bases clipped from V and 7 bases from J, the junction kept 8 bases outside the gene matches. Germline CDR1 reads SGHKS; CDR2 reads YYEKEE (reference sequence). The CDR3 is made up of 14 amino acids. CDR3 in DNA: TGTGCCAGCAGCCCGGACGGGACAGGGCGTGGCTACACCTTC. It specifies CASSPDGTGRGYTF.

This clonotype was seen a handful of times. The chain links TRBV15 to TRBJ2-1; 7 nucleotides line up with TRBD2. The CDR3 consists of 16 residues. Looked up from germline, CDR1 is LNHNV and CDR2 is YYDKDF (reference sequence). J lost 0 bases, V lost 9 bases, and 11 bases had no gene match. The DNA for the CDR3 is TGTGCCACTATGCCCACCGCGGGAGCCTCCTACAATGAGCAGTTCTTC. This sequence encodes CATMPTAGASYNEQFF. Looking up the rest from reference TRBV15 and TRBJ2-1 gives the full variable domain: DAMVIQNPRYQVTQFGKPVTLSCSQTLNHNVMYWYQQKSSQAPKLLFHYYDKDFNNEADTPDNFQSRRPNTSFCFLDIRSPGLGDTAMYLCATMPTAGASYNEQFFGPGTRLTVL.

This clonotype was detected only a few times. The chain joins TRBV27 to TRBJ2-7, with D hard to call. The V end was cut by 3 bases, the J end by 2 bases, with 8 bases between. This CDR3 is built from 13 residues. From germline, CDR1 is MNHEY and CDR2 SMNVEV (reference sequence). The CDR3 spells CASSFGATYEQYF. CDR3 nucleotide sequence: TGTGCCAGCAGTTTTGGCGCAACCTACGAGCAGTACTTC.

There are a few counts of this clonotype. The rearrangement uses TRBV3-1 and TRBJ2-5; D unclear. The CDR3 sequence is 12 residues long. Trimming cost V 3 bases and J 3 bases, with 5 bases left between them. Per the germline V gene, CDR1 is LGHDT and CDR2 is YNNKEL (reference sequence). The CDR3 sequence: CASSQEEETQYF. CDR3 DNA: TGTGCCAGCAGCCAGGAAGAAGAGACCCAGTACTTC.

J is TRBJ1-1 and V is TRBV11-2; D is perhaps TRBD1 (5 bases). V was pared by 0 bases and J by 12 bases, with 11 bases between. The length of the CDR3 is 12 residues. The germline CDR1 and CDR2 sequences are SGHAT and FQNNGV. The CDR3 DNA reads TGTGCCAGCAGCTTAGAGTGGGGGTGGACTTTCTTT. It specifies CASSLEWGWTFF.

The chain couples TRBV5-1 to TRBJ2-7; D unresolved. V lost 2 bases and J 6 bases, leaving 15 bases between the germline ends. The germline V gene encodes CDR1 SGHRS and CDR2 YFSETQ. The CDR3 consists of 14 residues. CDR3 region: CASSFSVGPSEQYF. The CDR3 DNA sequence: TGCGCCAGCAGCTTTTCCGTTGGGCCCAGCGAGCAGTACTTC.

This clonotype showed up many times. The V gene is TRBV5-1, the J gene TRBJ2-5; D unclear. Trimming stripped 0 bases from V and 2 bases from J, with 11 bases between. Germline V gives CDR1 SGHRS, CDR2 YFSETQ. The CDR3 loop spans 15 amino acids. The chain's CDR3 is CASSLAELEQETQYF. The CDR3 DNA reads as TGCGCCAGCAGCTTGGCCGAGTTAGAACAAGAGACCCAGTACTTC.

This clonotype was detected only a few times. This rearrangement joins TRBV6-2 or TRBV6-3 to TRBJ2-5; TRBD2 is a possible D gene (5 bases). V lost 6 bases to trimming and J lost 3 bases, with 14 bases between them. The CDR3 spans 14 residues. The germline gives CDR1 MNHEY, CDR2 SVGEGT. CDR3 in DNA: TGTGCCAGCAGCCCCGCGAGGGTGGAAGAGACCCAGTACTTC. It yields the protein CASSPARVEETQYF.

This clonotype was found many times. The chain joins TRBV20-1 to TRBJ2-5, with 7 bases lining up with TRBD1. The CDR3 runs to 13 residues. Germline CDR1 is DFQATT and CDR2 is SNEGSKA (reference sequence). V was clipped by 6 bases and J by 3 bases; unmatched bases: 7. The CDR3 bases are TGCAGTGCCGTTGACAGGGAAAAAGAGACCCAGTACTTC. Encoded protein: CSAVDREKETQYF.

This clonotype was found a few times. This sequence joins TRBV10-3 and TRBJ1-1; TRBD1 might be the D (6 bases). V lost 4 bases to trimming and J lost 0 bases, with 15 bases between them. CDR3 length: 16 residues. CDR1 ENHRY and CDR2 SYGVKD come from the germline V gene. For the CDR3, the DNA is TGTGCCATCAGTGCAAGGGGGGGCGAGGTGAACACTGAAGCTTTCTTT. Residues: CAISARGGEVNTEAFF.